These 5 T cell receptor beta chains were sequenced from one sample in a study of OX40 agonist ivuxolimab in advanced cancers. Generated by immunoSEQ multiplex PCR, the TCRdb table keeps only in-frame clones and is missing some. There are tens of thousands of clones in the sample; over 65% occur only once, and roughly 0.7% lies in the top ten. Source: CD4+ or CD8+ T cells sorted from blood, taken in a trial of the OX40 agonist ivuxolimab. These receptors all stem from an adult with an advanced solid tumor such as melanoma, head and neck, liver or kidney cancer.

The rearrangement links TRBV21-1 to TRBJ1-6. TRBV21-1 is listed as a pseudogene. The length of the CDR3 is 16 residues. The DNA for the CDR3 is TGTGCCAGCAGCAGAATTCTCAGGGACTCTAATTCACCCCTCCACTTT. Its translation is CASSRILRDSNSPLHF.

The gene calls are TRBV10-3 and TRBJ1-6; TRBD1 agrees at 8 bases. J was trimmed by 9 bases and V by 4 bases; bases with no gene match: 8. The length of the CDR3 is 15 residues. Looked up from germline, CDR1 is ENHRY and CDR2 is SYGVKD. Here the CDR3 DNA reads TGTGCCATCAGTGTGGGACAGGAGAGAGTTTCACCCCTCCACTTT. It translates to CAISVGQERVSPLHF.

The rearrangement uses TRBV10-2 and TRBJ1-6; 12 bases line up with TRBD1. Per germline, CDR1 WSHSY and CDR2 SAAADI. The CDR3 contains 16 residues. The V gene end was trimmed by 8 bases and the J gene end by 10 bases; junction bases not matched to a gene: 12. In DNA form, the CDR3 reads TGCGCCAGCTATCCACCCCCCGGGACAGGGGGCTCACCCCTCCACTTT. This codes for CASYPPPGTGGSPLHF.

This clone was recorded only once. The rearrangement links TRBV19 to TRBJ2-5, with D possibly TRBD2 on 6 matching bases. The ends were cut back, 5 bases at V and 5 bases at J, with 12 bases in the middle. This CDR3 comprises 13 residues. Germline lookup yields CDR1 LNHDA and CDR2 SQIVND (reference sequence). In DNA form, the CDR3 reads TGTGCCAGTAGTGCACGGGAGTTGGAGACCCAGTACTTC. Its protein is CASSARELETQYF.

The genes are TRBV6-5 and TRBJ1-5, with D possibly matching TRBD1 (5 bases). V was clipped by 2 bases and J by 5 bases, with 10 bases between them. Germline V lookup: CDR1 MNHEY, CDR2 SVGAGI. This CDR3 has 14 amino acids. This CDR3 is CASSYTGQDQPQHF. The CDR3 region has the DNA TGTGCCAGCAGTTACACGGGGCAAGATCAGCCCCAGCATTTT.